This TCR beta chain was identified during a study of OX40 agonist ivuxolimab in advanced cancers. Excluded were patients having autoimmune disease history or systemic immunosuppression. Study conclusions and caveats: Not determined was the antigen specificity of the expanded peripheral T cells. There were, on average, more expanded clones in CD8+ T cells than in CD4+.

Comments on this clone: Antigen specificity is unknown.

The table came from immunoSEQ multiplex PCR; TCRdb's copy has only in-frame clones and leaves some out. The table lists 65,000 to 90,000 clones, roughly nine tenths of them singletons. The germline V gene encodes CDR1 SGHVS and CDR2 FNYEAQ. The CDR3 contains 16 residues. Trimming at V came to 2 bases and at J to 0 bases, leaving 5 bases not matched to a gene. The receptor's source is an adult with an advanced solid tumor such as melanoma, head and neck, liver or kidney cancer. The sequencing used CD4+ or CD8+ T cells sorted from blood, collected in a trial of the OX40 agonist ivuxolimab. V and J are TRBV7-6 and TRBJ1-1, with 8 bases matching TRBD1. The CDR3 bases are TGTGCCAGCAGCTTAAGGACAGGGTATATGAACACTGAAGCTTTCTTT. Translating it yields CASSLRTGYMNTEAFF.